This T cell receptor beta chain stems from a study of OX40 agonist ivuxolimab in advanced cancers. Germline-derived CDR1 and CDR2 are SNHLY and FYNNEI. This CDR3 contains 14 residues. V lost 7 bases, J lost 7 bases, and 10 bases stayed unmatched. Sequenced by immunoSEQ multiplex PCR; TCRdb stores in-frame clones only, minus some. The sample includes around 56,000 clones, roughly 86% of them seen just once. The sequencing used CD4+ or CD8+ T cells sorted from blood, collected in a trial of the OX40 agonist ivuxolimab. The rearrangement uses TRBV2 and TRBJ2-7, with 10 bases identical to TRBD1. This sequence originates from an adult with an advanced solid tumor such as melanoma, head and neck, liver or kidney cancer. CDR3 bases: TGTGCCAGCAAAAGGGTGACAGGGGGCAGTGAGCAGTACTTC. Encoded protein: CASKRVTGGSEQYF.